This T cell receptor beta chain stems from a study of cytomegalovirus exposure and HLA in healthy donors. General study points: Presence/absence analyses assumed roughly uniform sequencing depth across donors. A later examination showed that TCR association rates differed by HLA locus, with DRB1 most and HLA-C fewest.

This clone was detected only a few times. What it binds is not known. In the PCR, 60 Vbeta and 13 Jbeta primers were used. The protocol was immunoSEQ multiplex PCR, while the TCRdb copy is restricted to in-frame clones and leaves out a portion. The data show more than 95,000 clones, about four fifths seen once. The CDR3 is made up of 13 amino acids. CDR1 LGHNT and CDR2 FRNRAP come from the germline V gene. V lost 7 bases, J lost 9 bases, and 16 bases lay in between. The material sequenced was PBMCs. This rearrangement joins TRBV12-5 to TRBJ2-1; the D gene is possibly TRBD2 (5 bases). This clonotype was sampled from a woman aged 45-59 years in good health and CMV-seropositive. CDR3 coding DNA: TGTGCTAGTGACCTGACGGGATTGGGTGAGCAGTTCTTC. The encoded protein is CASDLTGLGEQFF.